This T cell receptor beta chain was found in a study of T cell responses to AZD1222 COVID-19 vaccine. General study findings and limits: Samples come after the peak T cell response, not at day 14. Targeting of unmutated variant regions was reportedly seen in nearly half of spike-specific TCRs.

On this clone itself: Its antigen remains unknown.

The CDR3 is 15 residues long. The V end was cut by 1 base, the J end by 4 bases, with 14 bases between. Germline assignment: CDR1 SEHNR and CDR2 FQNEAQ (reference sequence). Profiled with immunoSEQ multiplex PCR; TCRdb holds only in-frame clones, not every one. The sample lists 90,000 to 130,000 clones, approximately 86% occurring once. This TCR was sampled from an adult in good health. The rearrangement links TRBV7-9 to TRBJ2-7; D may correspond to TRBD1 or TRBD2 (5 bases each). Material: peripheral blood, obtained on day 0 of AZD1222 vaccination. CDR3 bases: TGTGCCAGCAGCTTAGAGGGACGGGGCGGGTACGAGCAGTACTTC. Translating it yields CASSLEGRGGYEQYF. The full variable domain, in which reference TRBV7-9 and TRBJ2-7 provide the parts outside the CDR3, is DTGVSQNPRHKITKRGQNVTFRCDPISEHNRLYWYRQTLGQGPEFLTYFQNEAQLEKSRLLSDRFSAERPKGSFSTLEIQRTEQGDSAMYLCASSLEGRGGYEQYFGPGTRLTVT.